A single sample gave rise to the 8 T cell receptor beta chains below, sequenced in a study of cytomegalovirus exposure and HLA in healthy donors (dated by TCRdb to between 2016 and 2019). The library was generated by the immunoSEQ multiplex PCR assay. A mixture of 60 forward primers for TCR Vbeta segments and 13 reverse primers for TCR Jbeta segments was used in the multiplex PCR. In TCRdb, the immuneACCESS table is reduced to in-frame sequences with V and J assigned. These tables do not hold every clone; where another copy was compared, an unresolved V gene accounts for under half, and the others remain unexplained. The sample has about 67,000 clones on record, 80% to 90% of them singletons. The biggest ten clones account for roughly 12% of the sample. The sequencing sample was made of PBMCs. The source of these receptors is a young woman in good health and CMV-seropositive.

The chain employs TRBV7-3 and TRBJ2-1; 7 nucleotides match TRBD2. The CDR3 contains 15 residues. V shed 2 bases and J 1 base; nucleotides not matched to a gene: 2. The germline V gene has CDR1 SGHTA and CDR2 FQGTGA. The chain's CDR3 is CASSLRRESYNEQFF. The CDR3 coding sequence is TGTGCCAGCAGCTTACGGCGGGAGTCCTACAATGAGCAGTTCTTC. Full variable domain (missing parts from reference TRBV7-3 and TRBJ2-1): GAGVSQTPSNKVTEKGKYVELRCDPISGHTALYWYRQSLGQGPEFLIYFQGTGAADDSGLPNDRFFAVRPEGSVSTLKIQRTERGDSAVYLCASSLRRESYNEQFFGPGTRLTVL.

The chain carries TRBV28 and TRBJ1-1, with 8 bases lining up with TRBD1. The CDR3 totals 15 residues. V was clipped by 3 bases and J by 2 bases; unmatched bases: 5. Germline CDR1 reads MDHEN; CDR2 reads SYDVKM. The chain's CDR3 is CASSFSRGQNTEAFF. CDR3 in DNA: TGTGCCAGCAGTTTTAGCAGGGGGCAAAACACTGAAGCTTTCTTT.

The rearrangement links TRBV19 to TRBJ1-1, with D maybe TRBD1 (6 bases). V was cut by 3 bases and J by 4 bases, with 12 bases left in between. CDR3 length: 14 amino acids. Per germline, CDR1 LNHDA and CDR2 SQIVND (reference sequence). The CDR3 reads CASSMEGGFTEAFF. The CDR3 nucleotides read TGTGCCAGTAGTATGGAAGGGGGTTTCACTGAAGCTTTCTTT.

The chain employs TRBV11-2 and TRBJ2-1; 9 nucleotides match TRBD2. The CDR3 spans 15 residues. The V gene's germline CDR1 is SGHAT and CDR2 FQNNGV. V was pared by 1 base and J by 8 bases, with 6 bases of the junction left unmatched. The CDR3 sequence: CASSLGGRAGDEQFF. Here the CDR3 DNA reads TGTGCCAGCAGCTTAGGCGGGAGGGCCGGGGATGAGCAGTTCTTC.

The chain joins TRBV12-5 to TRBJ2-1; unclear D gene. CDR1 is LGHNT, CDR2 FRNRAP, per germline. The CDR3 totals 12 residues. Trimming left V 0 bases short and J 8 bases short, with 5 bases between. CDR3 nucleotides: TGTGCTAGTGGTTTGGTCCCCGATGAGCAGTTCTTC. Translating it yields CASGLVPDEQFF. Full variable domain (rest looked up from reference TRBV12-5 and TRBJ2-1): DARVTQTPRHKVTEMGQEVTMRCQPILGHNTVFWYRQTMMQGLELLAYFRNRAPLDDSGMPKDRFSAEMPDATLATLKIQPSEPRDSAVYFCASGLVPDEQFFGPGTRLTVL.

The chain links TRBV19 to TRBJ2-7; TRBD2 might be the D (6 bases). This CDR3 has 16 residues. V gave up 3 bases and J gave up 4 bases, with 19 bases separating them. Germline-derived CDR1 and CDR2 are LNHDA and SQIVND (reference sequence). The CDR3 nucleotides read TGTGCCAGTAGTATTCGGGCGGGATTTCCTATTTACGAGCAGTACTTC. It is translated as CASSIRAGFPIYEQYF.

This chain connects TRBV9 to TRBJ1-1; 11 positions agree with TRBD1. CDR1 is SGDLS, CDR2 YYNGEE, per germline. CDR3 length: 18 amino acids. In nucleotides, the CDR3 is TGTGCAACAAATGACCGGGACAGGGGGTTTGTAGTGAACACTGAAGCTTTCTTT. Encoded protein: CATNDRDRGFVVNTEAFF.

The chain carries TRBV6-5 and TRBJ1-2, with D tentatively TRBD1 (6 bases). Germline V lookup: CDR1 MNHEY, CDR2 SVGAGI. V lost 7 bases to trimming and J lost 7 bases, with 16 bases between them. This CDR3 contains 13 residues. The DNA of the CDR3 is TGTGCCAGCAAGTCACAGGGAATGGGTGGCTACACCTTC. Translated: CASKSQGMGGYTF.